One and the same sample provided the 31 T cell receptor beta chains below, sequenced in a study of T cell responses to AZD1222 COVID-19 vaccine. The data were produced by immunoSEQ multiplex PCR, yet TCRdb's version contains in-frame clones alone and is incomplete. This table has approximately 110,000 clones, about 92% appearing once. The sequenced sample was peripheral blood, obtained on day 0 of AZD1222 vaccination. The receptors come from an adult in good health.

The chain recombines TRBV7-2 with TRBJ1-1; 7 bases match TRBD1. Germline values: CDR1 SGHTA, CDR2 FQGNSA. The CDR3 is 15 amino acids. The junction had 2 bases not matched to a gene; V was cut back by 0 bases and J by 1 base. CDR3 in amino acids: CASSLAGQPNTEAFF. The CDR3 coding sequence is TGTGCCAGCAGCTTAGCGGGACAGCCGAACACTGAAGCTTTCTTT.

This chain joins TRBV3-1 (or the pseudogene TRBV3-2) and TRBJ2-1, with a tentative D call TRBD1 (5 bases). Trimming left V 4 bases short and J 3 bases short, with 13 bases between. In germline, CDR1 is LGHDT, CDR2 YNNKEL (reference sequence). There are 15 residues in the CDR3. CDR3 region: CASSPDSGYYNEQFF. CDR3 nucleotides: TGTGCCAGCAGCCCAGATTCAGGGTACTACAATGAGCAGTTCTTC.

The rearrangement joins TRBV7-2 to TRBJ2-2, with 12 bases identical to TRBD2. The V and J ends lost 8 bases and 4 bases, in that order; junction bases with no gene match: 5. Germline CDR1 and CDR2: SGHTA and FQGNSA. The CDR3 has 15 residues. The CDR3 sequence: CASQQTSGSTGELFF. The CDR3 nucleotides read TGTGCCAGCCAGCAGACTAGCGGGAGCACCGGGGAGCTGTTTTTT.

The genes are TRBV28 and TRBJ2-7; D possibly matches TRBD1 or TRBD2 (6 bases each). This CDR3 comprises 13 residues. The V gene lost 6 bases and the J gene lost 3 bases, with 12 bases spanning the gap. CDR1 and CDR2 (germline): MDHEN, SYDVKM. The CDR3 region is CASRRGALYEQYF. CDR3 bases: TGTGCCAGCAGAAGGGGGGCGCTCTACGAGCAGTACTTC.

The chain recombines TRBV20-1 with TRBJ1-2; D unresolved. The CDR3 is made up of 11 amino acids. Germline V gene data show CDR1 as DFQATT and CDR2 as SNEGSKA (reference sequence). V shed 1 base and J shed 8 bases, with 8 bases lying between them. CDR3 bases: TGCAGTGCTAGAGGAGGGCAAGGCTACACCTTC. Its protein is CSARGGQGYTF.

This chain uses TRBV5-1 with TRBJ1-6; 9 bases match TRBD1. Germline V gene lookup returns CDR1 SGHRS and CDR2 YFSETQ. This CDR3 contains 16 residues. V lost 4 bases and J lost 7; bases outside the gene matches: 9. CDR3 DNA: TGCGCCAGCAGCCTAGACCTAGGGACAGGGAATTCACCCCTCCACTTT. It specifies CASSLDLGTGNSPLHF. Based on the CDR3 plus reference TRBV5-1 and TRBJ1-6, the full variable domain is KAGVTQTPRYLIKTRGQQVTLSCSPISGHRSVSWYQQTPGQGLQFLFEYFSETQRNKGNFPGRFSGRQFSNSRSEMNVSTLELGDSALYLCASSLDLGTGNSPLHFGNGTRLTVT.

The chain is built from TRBV5-1 and TRBJ2-1; TRBD2 is a possible D gene (5 bases). Trimming removed 1 base at V and 2 bases at J, with 10 bases between. The germline gives CDR1 SGHRS, CDR2 YFSETQ. The CDR3 covers 15 residues. CDR3 DNA: TGCGCCAGCAGCTTGTTGGACTCCACCTACAATGAGCAGTTCTTC. Residues: CASSLLDSTYNEQFF.

The gene calls are TRBV4-1 and TRBJ1-1; D might be TRBD1 (5 bases). The germline gives CDR1 MGHRA, CDR2 YSYEKL. CDR3 length: 14 residues. V lost 0 bases and J lost 2, with 7 bases in between. The CDR3 loop is CASSQERGNTEAFF. CDR3 DNA: TGCGCCAGCAGCCAAGAACGGGGCAACACTGAAGCTTTCTTT.

The chain employs TRBV6-5 and TRBJ2-5; 7 positions agree with TRBD1. Trimming cost V 10 bases and J 2 bases; bases outside gene matches: 7. Germline assignment: CDR1 MNHEY and CDR2 SVGAGI. The CDR3 runs to 13 residues. The CDR3 DNA reads as TGTGCCACCTCTGGACAGGTACAAGAGACCCAGTACTTC. Amino acids: CATSGQVQETQYF.

This rearrangement joins TRBV28 to TRBJ2-3; D remains unclear. The CDR3 has 14 amino acids. V shed 5 bases and J shed 7 bases, with 16 bases lying between them. Germline lookup yields CDR1 MDHEN and CDR2 SYDVKM. This CDR3 is CASSKPSVRHTQYF. The CDR3 bases are TGTGCCAGCAGTAAGCCCTCTGTCCGGCATACGCAGTATTTT. Combining the CDR3 with reference TRBV28 and TRBJ2-3 gives the whole variable domain DVKVTQSSRYLVKRTGEKVFLECVQDMDHENMFWYRQDPGLGLRLIYFSYDVKMKEKGDIPEGYSVSREKKERFSLILESASTNQTSMYLCASSKPSVRHTQYFGPGTRLTVL.

This clone is a singleton in its sample. This chain connects TRBV27 to TRBJ2-1, with D tentatively TRBD1 (6 bases). The V end was cut by 6 bases, the J end by 8 bases, with 11 bases between. The CDR3 has 12 amino acids. Germline V CDR1 and CDR2: MNHEY, SMNVEV (reference sequence). As DNA, the CDR3 is TGTGCCAGCAGCCGGAACAGGGATGAGCAGTTCTTC. Translation: CASSRNRDEQFF.

The count of this clone is one. The chain has TRBV27 and TRBJ2-1; no clear D. This CDR3 has 15 amino acids. Germline V CDR1 and CDR2: MNHEY, SMNVEV (reference sequence). V was pared by 5 bases and J by 0 bases, with 11 bases between. CDR3 region: CASSPFTSSYNEQFF. The CDR3 coding sequence is TGTGCCAGCAGTCCATTTACGAGCTCCTACAATGAGCAGTTCTTC.

This rearrangement joins TRBV28 to TRBJ1-6; D may be TRBD1 (5 bases). With 10 bases removed from V and 9 bases from J, the gap between germline ends came to 19 bases. The CDR3 covers 14 residues. The germline V gene encodes CDR1 MDHEN and CDR2 SYDVKM. CDR3 bases: TGTGCCACGATCCAAACGACTGGGGGTTCACCCCTCCACTTT. This translates into CATIQTTGGSPLHF.

The chain uses TRBV28 and TRBJ1-4; D is unresolved. CDR1 is MDHEN and CDR2 is SYDVKM in the germline V gene. CDR3 length equals 14 residues. The V and J ends lost 6 bases and 4 bases respectively, with 12 bases between them. The CDR3 bases are TGTGCCAGCAGCCCCAGGCAGTTTAATGAAAAACTGTTTTTT. It translates to CASSPRQFNEKLFF.

This chain joins TRBV7-9 and TRBJ2-7; D unclear. The length of the CDR3 is 15 residues. The V end lost 1 base, the J end lost 0 bases, and 10 bases lay between the germline ends. Germline loops: CDR1 SEHNR, CDR2 FQNEAQ (reference sequence). CDR3 amino acids: CASSLGRVSSYEQYF. DNA for the CDR3: TGTGCCAGCAGCTTAGGTCGGGTTTCCTCCTACGAGCAGTACTTC.

In its sample, this clone was seen once. This sequence joins TRBV12-3 or TRBV12-4 and TRBJ1-6; TRBD1 is a possible D gene (6 bases). The length of the CDR3 is 13 residues. The V end lost 6 bases, the J end lost 7 bases, and 10 bases lay between the germline ends. The CDR3 spells CASRQTGNSPLHF. CDR3 sequence (DNA): TGTGCCAGCAGACAAACAGGGAATTCACCCCTCCACTTT.

The chain employs TRBV10-3 and TRBJ1-6; possibly TRBD1 for D (6 bases). This CDR3 has 14 amino acids. CDR1 is ENHRY and CDR2 is SYGVKD in the germline V gene. V gave up 10 bases and J gave up 5 bases, with 15 bases separating them. The DNA of the CDR3 is TGTGCCACCAAACAGGGTCCGGATAATTCACCCCTCCACTTT. It yields the protein CATKQGPDNSPLHF.

The chain carries TRBV4-3 and TRBJ2-7; D perhaps matches TRBD1 (5 bases). Germline values: CDR1 LGHNA, CDR2 YSLEER. V was shortened by 0 bases and J by 3 bases, with 15 bases between the two germline ends. The CDR3 totals 16 residues. The CDR3 loop is CASSQDPSGIIYEQYF. CDR3 bases: TGCGCCAGCAGCCAAGATCCGTCAGGGATCATCTACGAGCAGTACTTC.

CDR3 bases: TGTGCCAGTAACGGGGCGCGTGGCCAGCCCCAGCATTTT. Translated, it gives CASNGARGQPQHF. The chain joins TRBV19 to TRBJ1-5, with a weak D call TRBD1 (5 bases). This CDR3 spans 13 amino acids. Per the germline V gene, CDR1 is LNHDA and CDR2 is SQIVND (reference sequence). The germline V and J ends were trimmed by 7 bases and 7 bases, with 14 bases remaining between them.

The chain has TRBV7-6 and TRBJ1-3; a possible D gene is TRBD1 (5 bases). Trimming cost V 1 base and J 0 bases, with 13 bases left between them. This CDR3 comprises 17 residues. The V gene's germline CDR1 is SGHVS and CDR2 FNYEAQ. This CDR3 is CASSLVGRLSSGNTIYF. DNA for the CDR3: TGTGCCAGCAGCTTAGTGGGACGGCTGAGCTCTGGAAACACCATATATTTT.

This clone was seen just once. V usage is TRBV11-2 and J usage is TRBJ2-7; D unresolved. This CDR3 spans 15 amino acids. CDR1 and CDR2 (germline): SGHAT, FQNNGV. With 0 bases removed from V and 0 bases from J, the gap between germline ends came to 9 bases. The CDR3 nucleotides are TGTGCCAGCAGCTTAGAATTAGCCCCCTCCTACGAGCAGTACTTC. This translates into CASSLELAPSYEQYF.

The V call is TRBV7-3, the J call TRBJ2-5; 9 bases map to TRBD1. The trim removed 5 bases at V and 5 bases at J, leaving 6 bases unmatched. CDR1 SGHTA and CDR2 FQGTGA come from the germline V gene. The CDR3 sequence is 14 residues long. CDR3 protein: CASSRTGDGETQYF. As DNA, the CDR3 is TGTGCCAGCAGCCGGACAGGGGATGGGGAGACCCAGTACTTC. Using reference TRBV7-3 and TRBJ2-5 for the parts outside the CDR3, the full variable domain is GAGVSQTPSNKVTEKGKYVELRCDPISGHTALYWYRQSLGQGPEFLIYFQGTGAADDSGLPNDRFFAVRPEGSVSTLKIQRTERGDSAVYLCASSRTGDGETQYFGPGTRLLVL.

This chain links TRBV29-1 with TRBJ2-2; tentative D call: TRBD1 (6 bases). Germline lookup yields CDR1 SQVTM and CDR2 ANQGSEA. The germline V and J ends were trimmed by 4 bases and 1 base, with 7 bases remaining between them. The CDR3 length is 13 residues. CDR3 amino acids: CSVVGGNTGELFF. The CDR3 DNA follows: TGCAGCGTTGTAGGGGGGAACACCGGGGAGCTGTTTTTT.

In this sample, this clone turned up once. The chain is built from TRBV9 and TRBJ1-2, with 9 bases identical to TRBD1. Germline V gene sequence: CDR1 SGDLS, CDR2 YYNGEE. V dropped 4 bases and J dropped 4; count of bases not matched to a gene: 5. The CDR3 has 14 residues. For the CDR3, the DNA is TGTGCCAGCAGCCCCACACAGGGGGCCTATGGCTACACCTTC. Encoded protein: CASSPTQGAYGYTF.

The rearrangement joins TRBV6-5 to TRBJ2-6; D not resolved. This CDR3 has 15 residues. Germline V gives CDR1 MNHEY, CDR2 SVGAGI. Between the trimmed V and J ends, which lost 5 bases and 2 bases, there was a span of 10 bases. CDR3 DNA sequence: TGTGCCAGCAGTCCTGGGGAAACTGGGGCCAACGTCCTGACTTTC. Amino acids: CASSPGETGANVLTF.

This clone occurred once. V usage is TRBV4-3 and J usage is TRBJ2-3, with 7 bases identical to TRBD1. The length of the CDR3 is 16 residues. Germline CDR1 LGHNA, CDR2 YSLEER. V shed 1 base and J 2 bases; nucleotides not matched to a gene: 6. CDR3 sequence (DNA): TGCGCCAGCAGCCAAGGGAGACAGGGCTACACAGATACGCAGTATTTT. This gives the protein CASSQGRQGYTDTQYF.

The V and J genes are TRBV7-3 and TRBJ2-3; 13 positions match TRBD2. Germline loops: CDR1 SGHTA, CDR2 FQGTGA. With 5 bases clipped from V and 4 bases from J, the junction kept 9 bases outside the gene matches. The CDR3 contains 17 residues. The CDR3 DNA follows: TGTGCCAGCAGCCTACAGACTAGCGGGAGGTGGGCAGATACGCAGTATTTT. Translation gives CASSLQTSGRWADTQYF.

V usage is TRBV9 and J usage is TRBJ1-6; tentative D call: TRBD1 (6 bases). The CDR3 runs 15 residues. Germline V gene data show CDR1 as SGDLS and CDR2 as YYNGEE. The V end lost 4 bases, the J end lost 10 bases, and 18 bases lay between the germline ends. The CDR3 DNA follows: TGTGCCAGCAGCCCAAGTAGTGGGGGGCGGTCACCCCTCCACTTT. Its translation: CASSPSSGGRSPLHF.

The chain uses TRBV7-2 and TRBJ2-7; D is undetermined. The CDR3 consists of 15 residues. Trimming stripped 2 bases from V and 4 bases from J, with 15 bases between. The V gene's germline CDR1 is SGHTA and CDR2 FQGNSA. The CDR3 nucleotides are TGTGCCAGCAGCTTAATGGCAGGTACGCAGTACGAGCAGTACTTC. Protein product: CASSLMAGTQYEQYF.

The genes are TRBV6-5 and TRBJ1-2; D gene ambiguous. The CDR3 runs 16 residues. V was shortened by 2 bases and J by 4 bases, with 17 bases between the two germline ends. The germline gives CDR1 MNHEY, CDR2 SVGAGI. DNA of the CDR3: TGTGCCAGCAGTTACCTCTCCCGACGGAATATCTATGGCTACACCTTC. Its protein product is CASSYLSRRNIYGYTF.

V usage is TRBV6-2 or TRBV6-3 and J usage is TRBJ1-2; TRBD1 might be the D (6 bases). The CDR3 runs to 14 residues. Germline CDR1 is MNHEY and CDR2 is SVGEGT. V was cut by 4 bases and J by 4 bases, with 13 bases left in between. For the CDR3, the DNA is TGTGCCAGCAGTTCCTGGACAGACCTCTATGGCTACACCTTC. This codes for CASSSWTDLYGYTF.